The source of this T cell receptor beta chain is a study of OX40 agonist ivuxolimab in advanced cancers. At the level of the whole study: The costimulatory receptor OX40 (CD134) was targeted by ivuxolimab, a fully human IgG2 agonistic monoclonal antibody. Prior anti-PD-1, anti-PD-L1 or anti-CTLA-4 therapy was permitted, and about 40% of dose-escalation patients had received checkpoint inhibitors. In the dose-escalation cohort, roughly four fifths of patients were male, and the mean age was approximately 60 years, with a range of about 23 to 90. Partial responses were achieved by three dose-escalation patients, of whom one had hepatocellular carcinoma and two had cutaneous melanoma. Of the 52 patients in dose escalation, around 20 had hepatocellular carcinoma, about 15 had melanoma, 9 had renal cell carcinoma and 9 had head and neck cancer. The point of sequencing TCRbeta in the periphery was to test whether ivuxolimab changed TCR sequence diversity and drove clonal T-cell expansion. The paper describes the monotherapy dose-escalation part (N = 52 patients) of the phase I trial of ivuxolimab. Intravenous ivuxolimab was administered to patients every 2 weeks at six dose levels: 0.01, 0.1, 0.3, 1.5, 3 and 10 mg/kg. Here is what the overall study found, with its caveats: Low levels of normalized T-cell clonal expansion were also seen in some patients who did not respond. After ivuxolimab, more expanded clones were found on average in CD8+ T cells than in CD4+ T cells. In the 0.1-3.0 mg/kg groups, partial responders were among the patients with the lowest normalized peripheral clonal expansion, particularly in CD8+ T cells. At doses from 0.1 to 3.0 mg/kg, clonal expansion was seen in both CD4+ and CD8+ blood T cells between baseline and week 6. Antigen specificity was not determined for the clonally expanded peripheral T cells.

Patients with a history of autoimmune disease or receiving systemic immunosuppression were excluded from the trial. Peripheral blood for TCR sequencing was collected from all dose cohorts at baseline, on cycle 4 day 1, and on cycle 7 day 1. The samples were drawn from a first-in-human, open-label, multicenter phase I dose-escalation trial of ivuxolimab. The trial enrolled adults with locally advanced or metastatic head and neck squamous cell, hepatocellular, melanoma or renal cell carcinoma. Before TCR sequencing, CD4+ T cells and CD8+ T cells from peripheral blood were sorted into separate populations. Looking up the germline V gene yields CDR1 KGHSH and CDR2 LQKENI. At the junction V is shortened by 2 bases and J by 8 bases, with 12 bases in between. Counted from cysteine to phenylalanine, this CDR3 has 13 amino acids. Only CDR3 DNA remains: 39 bases, in frame from the first base. For this clone: No antigen is known for it. No base quality information exists; no much larger clone differs at one position.

Genomic DNA was isolated from the sorted cells so that the TCRbeta CDR3 region could be sequenced. TCRbeta CDR3 regions were sequenced using the immunoSEQ Assay. Sourced from immuneACCESS, this table was stored by TCRdb with only in-frame sequences that have V and J called. A share of the clones is absent; for the studies checked, an unresolved V gene accounts for under half, and the remainder has no known explanation. This sample has approximately 30,000 clones in its table, and more than 75% of those were observed once. Jointly, the top ten make up roughly 21% of the sample. The sample was CD4+ or CD8+ T cells sorted from blood, taken in a trial of the OX40 agonist ivuxolimab. This sequence uses TRBV18 and TRBJ1-2; the best D guess is TRBD1, with 5 bases matching. This clonotype originated in an adult with an advanced solid tumor such as melanoma, head and neck, liver or kidney cancer. The bases read TGTGCCAGCTCACCAATGGGGCGGGACGGCTACACCTTC. This codes for CASSPMGRDGYTF.